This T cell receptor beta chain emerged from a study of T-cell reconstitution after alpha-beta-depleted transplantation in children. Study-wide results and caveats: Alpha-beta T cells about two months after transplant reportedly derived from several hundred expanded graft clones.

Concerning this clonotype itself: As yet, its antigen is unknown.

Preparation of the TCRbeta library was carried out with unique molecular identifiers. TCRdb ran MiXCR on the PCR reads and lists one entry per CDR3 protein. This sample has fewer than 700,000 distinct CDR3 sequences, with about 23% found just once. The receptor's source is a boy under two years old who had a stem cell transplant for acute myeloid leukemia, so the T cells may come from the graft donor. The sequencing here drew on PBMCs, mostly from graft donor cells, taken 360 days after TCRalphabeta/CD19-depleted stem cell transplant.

CDR3 bases: TGTGCCAGCAGCAAATCAACCCCGGACAGCTCCTACGAGCAGTACGTC. Residues: CASSKSTPDSSYEQYV. J is TRBJ2-7 and V is TRBV21-1; the table calls TRBD1, which could not be checked here. TRBV21-1 is a pseudogene segment. CDR3 length equals 16 residues.